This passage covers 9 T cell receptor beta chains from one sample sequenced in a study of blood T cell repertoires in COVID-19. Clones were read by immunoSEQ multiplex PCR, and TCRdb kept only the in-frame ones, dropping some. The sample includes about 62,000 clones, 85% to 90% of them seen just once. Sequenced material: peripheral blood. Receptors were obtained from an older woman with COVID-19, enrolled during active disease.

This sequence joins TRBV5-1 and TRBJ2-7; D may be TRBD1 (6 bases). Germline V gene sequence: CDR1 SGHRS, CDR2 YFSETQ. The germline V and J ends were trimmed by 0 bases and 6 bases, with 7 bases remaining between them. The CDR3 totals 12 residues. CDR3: CASSLGTAEQYF. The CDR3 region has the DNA TGCGCCAGCAGCTTGGGGACAGCCGAGCAGTACTTC.

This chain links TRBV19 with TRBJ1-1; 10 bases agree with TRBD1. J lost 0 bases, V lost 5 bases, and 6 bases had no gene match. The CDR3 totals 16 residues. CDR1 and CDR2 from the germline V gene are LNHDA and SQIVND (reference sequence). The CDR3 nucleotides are TGTGCCAGTAGTCCTGGGACAGGGGCAATGAACACTGAAGCTTTCTTT. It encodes CASSPGTGAMNTEAFF.

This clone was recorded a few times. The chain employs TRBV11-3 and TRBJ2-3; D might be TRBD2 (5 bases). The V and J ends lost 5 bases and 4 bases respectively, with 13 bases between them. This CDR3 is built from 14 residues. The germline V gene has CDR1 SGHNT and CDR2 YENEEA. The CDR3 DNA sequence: TGTGCCAGCAGCCGGGATCCTCGGGCAGATACGCAGTATTTT. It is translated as CASSRDPRADTQYF.

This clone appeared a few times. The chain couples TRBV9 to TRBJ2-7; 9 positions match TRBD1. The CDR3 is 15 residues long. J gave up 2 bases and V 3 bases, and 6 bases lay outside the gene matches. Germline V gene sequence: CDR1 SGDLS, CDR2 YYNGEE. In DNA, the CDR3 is TGTGCCAGCAGCGGAGGACAGGGGCGTCCCTACGAGCAGTACTTC. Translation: CASSGGQGRPYEQYF.

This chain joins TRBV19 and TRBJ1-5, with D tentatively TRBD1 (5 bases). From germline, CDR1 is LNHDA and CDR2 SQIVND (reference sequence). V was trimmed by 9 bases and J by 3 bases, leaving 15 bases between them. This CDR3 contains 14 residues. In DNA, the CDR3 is TGTGCCAGCACCCTCAGGGCCGCCAATCAGCCCCAGCATTTT. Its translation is CASTLRAANQPQHF.

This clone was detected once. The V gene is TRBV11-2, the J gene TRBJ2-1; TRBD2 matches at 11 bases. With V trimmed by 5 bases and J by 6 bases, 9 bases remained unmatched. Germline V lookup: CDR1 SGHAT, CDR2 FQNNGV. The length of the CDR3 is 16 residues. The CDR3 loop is CASSPSSGRLFNEQFF. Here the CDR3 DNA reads TGTGCCAGCAGCCCATCTAGCGGGAGGTTATTCAATGAGCAGTTCTTC.

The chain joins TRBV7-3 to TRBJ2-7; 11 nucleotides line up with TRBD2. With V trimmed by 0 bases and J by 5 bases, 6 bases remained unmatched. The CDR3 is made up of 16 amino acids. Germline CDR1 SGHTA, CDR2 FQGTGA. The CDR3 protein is CASSLTGLAVGNEQYF. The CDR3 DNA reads TGTGCCAGCAGCTTAACGGGACTAGCGGTAGGGAACGAGCAGTACTTC.

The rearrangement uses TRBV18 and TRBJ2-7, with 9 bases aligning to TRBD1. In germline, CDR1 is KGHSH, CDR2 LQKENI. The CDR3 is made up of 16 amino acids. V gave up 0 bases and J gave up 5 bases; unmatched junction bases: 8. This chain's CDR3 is CASSPPSKRTGDEQYF. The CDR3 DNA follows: TGTGCCAGCTCACCACCTTCGAAAAGGACAGGGGACGAGCAGTACTTC.

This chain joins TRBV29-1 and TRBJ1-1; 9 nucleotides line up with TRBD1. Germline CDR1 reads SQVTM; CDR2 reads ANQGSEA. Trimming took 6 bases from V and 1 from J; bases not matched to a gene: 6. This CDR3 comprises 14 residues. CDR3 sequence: CSVVQGAGNTEAFF. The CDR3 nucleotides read TGCAGCGTAGTACAGGGGGCTGGGAACACTGAAGCTTTCTTT.